One sample yielded the 28 T cell receptor beta chains listed below, sequenced in a study of cytotoxic CD8 clonotypes in ibrutinib-treated CLL. The method was immunoSEQ multiplex PCR; TCRdb's version includes in-frame clones alone and lacks a portion of them. Of about 140,000 clones in the sample, 70% to 90% were seen once. This material consisted of PBMCs, taken after 36 months of ibrutinib treatment. All receptors come from a human donor with chronic lymphocytic leukemia.

This clone was seen a handful of times. The genes are TRBV19 and TRBJ2-7; possibly TRBD1 for D (6 bases). V lost 6 bases and J 2 bases, leaving 17 bases between the germline ends. The germline CDR1 and CDR2 sequences are LNHDA and SQIVND (reference sequence). The CDR3 runs to 15 residues. The CDR3 region has the DNA TGTGCCAGTAGCCCTCAGGGGCGCCCGACCTACGAGCAGTACTTC. It translates to CASSPQGRPTYEQYF.

In regard to this clone: In the same sample, other DNA sequences code for this CDR3. This chain joins TRBV5-6 and TRBJ1-1; no definite D call. The germline V gene encodes CDR1 SGHDT and CDR2 YYEEEE. The CDR3 contains 13 residues. V lost 1 base and J 2 bases, leaving 6 bases between the germline ends. The CDR3 DNA follows: TGTGCCAGCAGCTTGTTGGGTAACACTGAAGCTTTCTTT. Translation: CASSLLGNTEAFF.

The chain combines TRBV4-1 with TRBJ2-6; 7 nucleotides match TRBD2. J was trimmed by 2 bases and V by 4 bases; bases with no gene match: 14. CDR3 length: 19 amino acids. Germline-derived CDR1 and CDR2 are MGHRA and YSYEKL. The CDR3 region is CASSPPARREIPGANVLTF. The DNA for the CDR3 is TGCGCCAGCAGCCCCCCAGCCCGGCGGGAGATACCTGGGGCCAACGTCCTGACTTTC.

CDR3 protein: CASSGAGMHYEQYF. The CDR3 DNA reads as TGTGCCAGCAGTGGGGCGGGGATGCACTACGAGCAGTACTTC. This chain joins TRBV2 and TRBJ2-7, with D possibly being TRBD2 (6 bases). Trimming removed 4 bases from V and 3 bases from J, with 13 bases in between. Germline CDR1 SNHLY, CDR2 FYNNEI. CDR3 size: 14 residues.

The chain recombines TRBV5-1 with TRBJ1-1; TRBD1 matches at 7 bases. The V gene's germline CDR1 is SGHRS and CDR2 YFSETQ. The CDR3 is 15 amino acids. Trimming took 2 bases from V and 9 from J; bases not matched to a gene: 13. The CDR3 loop reads CASSLNTGAPSQAFF. CDR3 in DNA: TGCGCCAGCAGCTTAAATACAGGGGCTCCCTCTCAAGCTTTCTTT.

The rearrangement uses TRBV6-5 and TRBJ1-2; no reliable D call. The CDR3 spans 14 residues. From germline, CDR1 is MNHEY and CDR2 SVGAGI. Trimming pared 5 bases from V and 8 bases from J, leaving 18 bases between. The CDR3 sequence is CASSKPGLSKGYTF. The DNA of the CDR3 is TGTGCCAGCAGTAAACCCGGACTCAGTAAGGGCTACACCTTC.

The chain uses TRBV28 and TRBJ1-5, with no clear D. The germline CDR1 and CDR2 sequences are MDHEN and SYDVKM. The CDR3 is 17 residues long. V lost 4 bases, J lost 0 bases, and 16 bases lay in between. CDR3 DNA sequence: TGTGCCAGCAGTTATAACCCGGCAATTTATAGCAATCAGCCCCAGCATTTT. Translation: CASSYNPAIYSNQPQHF.

The rearrangement links TRBV5-4 to TRBJ2-2, with D unclear. This CDR3 has 12 residues. Trimming removed 2 bases at V and 7 bases at J, with 6 bases between. Looked up from germline, CDR1 is SGHNT and CDR2 is YYREEE (reference sequence). CDR3 residues: CASSLKIGELFF. CDR3 nucleotides: TGTGCCAGCAGCTTAAAAATCGGGGAGCTGTTTTTT.

V usage is TRBV28 and J usage is TRBJ1-1; TRBD1 aligns across 7 bases. V dropped 5 bases and J dropped 5; count of bases not matched to a gene: 8. The V gene's germline CDR1 is MDHEN and CDR2 SYDVKM. The CDR3 length is 14 residues. CDR3 sequence: CASSPATGRTEAFF. Here the CDR3 DNA reads TGTGCCAGCAGTCCCGCGACAGGGCGGACTGAAGCTTTCTTT. The full variable domain, completed using reference TRBV28 and TRBJ1-1, is DVKVTQSSRYLVKRTGEKVFLECVQDMDHENMFWYRQDPGLGLRLIYFSYDVKMKEKGDIPEGYSVSREKKERFSLILESASTNQTSMYLCASSPATGRTEAFFGQGTRLTVV.

This chain connects TRBV15 to TRBJ2-7, with 8 nucleotides matching TRBD2. The CDR3 has 16 amino acids. The V gene's germline CDR1 is LNHNV and CDR2 YYDKDF (reference sequence). V shed 5 bases and J 0 bases; nucleotides not matched to a gene: 9. This CDR3 reads CATSSLGLAGSYEQYF. The CDR3 nucleotides read TGTGCCACCAGCTCCCTGGGGCTAGCGGGCTCCTACGAGCAGTACTTC.

V usage is TRBV4-2 and J usage is TRBJ2-3, with 7 bases fitting TRBD2. J gave up 0 bases and V 0 bases, and 3 bases lay outside the gene matches. Germline V CDR1 and CDR2: LGHNA, YNFKEQ. The length of the CDR3 is 16 residues. The CDR3 here is CASSQDGAGSTDTQYF. The DNA for the CDR3 is TGTGCCAGCAGCCAAGACGGAGCGGGAAGCACAGATACGCAGTATTTT.

The chain combines TRBV2 with TRBJ2-5, with D uncertain. The CDR3 loop spans 11 amino acids. The germline CDR1 and CDR2 sequences are SNHLY and FYNNEI. Trimming removed 5 bases at V and 2 bases at J, with 3 bases between. Here the CDR3 reads CASSPQETQYF. The CDR3 nucleotides are TGTGCCAGCAGTCCACAAGAGACCCAGTACTTC.

The chain recombines TRBV19 with TRBJ1-5, with TRBD1 identical over 11 bases. V gave up 5 bases and J gave up 4 bases; unmatched junction bases: 7. The CDR3 length is 16 residues. Germline loops: CDR1 LNHDA, CDR2 SQIVND (reference sequence). CDR3 amino acids: CASSGRDRGWNQPQHF. The CDR3 DNA is TGTGCCAGTAGTGGTCGGGACAGGGGGTGGAATCAGCCCCAGCATTTT.

This clone appeared a single time. The chain couples TRBV2 to TRBJ1-5, with D possibly being TRBD1 (6 bases). From germline, CDR1 is SNHLY and CDR2 FYNNEI. CDR3 length equals 16 residues. V lost 2 bases and J 2 bases, leaving 13 bases between the germline ends. CDR3 region: CASSELGARGNQPQHF. CDR3 coding DNA: TGTGCCAGCAGTGAATTGGGGGCGCGTGGCAATCAGCCCCAGCATTTT.

The chain carries TRBV18 and TRBJ1-2, with 9 bases aligning to TRBD1. V was clipped by 4 bases and J by 4 bases; unmatched bases: 4. Germline V gives CDR1 KGHSH, CDR2 LQKENI. This CDR3 spans 14 amino acids. CDR3 sequence: CASSRLGQGYGYTF. Here the CDR3 DNA reads TGTGCCAGCTCACGACTGGGACAGGGCTATGGCTACACCTTC.

The CDR3 DNA follows: TGTGCCAGCAGCGTAGTGCCAGCCGGGGAGCTGTTTTTT. This gives the protein CASSVVPAGELFF. The genes are TRBV9 and TRBJ2-2; D gene uncertain. CDR3 size: 13 residues. Germline CDR1 SGDLS, CDR2 YYNGEE. Trimming stripped 0 bases from V and 6 bases from J, with 6 bases between.

V gene TRBV5-1 combines with J gene TRBJ1-2, with a weak D call TRBD1 (5 bases). The V end lost 4 bases, the J end lost 0 bases, and 13 bases lay between the germline ends. Germline-derived CDR1 and CDR2 are SGHRS and YFSETQ. The CDR3 extends over 15 amino acids. The CDR3 nucleotides read TGCGCCAGCAGCGATGGCTCGACAGCTAACTATGGCTACACCTTC. It encodes CASSDGSTANYGYTF.

The chain combines TRBV2 with TRBJ1-2, with a tentative D call TRBD1 (5 bases). With 5 bases removed from V and 5 bases from J, the gap between germline ends came to 12 bases. Germline CDR1 SNHLY, CDR2 FYNNEI. CDR3 length: 13 amino acids. The CDR3 sequence is CASSYTDRYGYTF. The CDR3 nucleotides read TGTGCCAGCAGTTATACCGACAGATATGGCTACACCTTC.

The rearrangement links TRBV5-8 to TRBJ1-2; 9 nucleotides align to TRBD1. The germline V gene has CDR1 SGHTS and CDR2 YDEGEE. J gave up 4 bases and V 0 bases, and 10 bases lay outside the gene matches. CDR3 length: 17 amino acids. CDR3: CASSLVLGQGRSYGYTF. CDR3 nucleotide sequence: TGTGCCAGCAGCTTGGTTTTGGGACAGGGCCGTTCCTATGGCTACACCTTC.

The chain is built from TRBV18 and TRBJ1-3; D unresolved. Germline-derived CDR1 and CDR2 are KGHSH and LQKENI. Trimming stripped 2 bases from V and 3 bases from J, with 2 bases between. The CDR3 consists of 12 residues. DNA for the CDR3: TGTGCCAGCTCACCAAATGGAAACACCATATATTTT. It yields the protein CASSPNGNTIYF.

As concerns this clone: Other DNA sequences in this specimen translate into the identical CDR3. J is TRBJ1-5 and V is TRBV28; possibly TRBD1 for D (5 bases). The ends were cut back, 1 base at V and 2 bases at J, with 6 bases in the middle. Per the germline V gene, CDR1 is MDHEN and CDR2 is SYDVKM. The CDR3 has 14 amino acids. CDR3 DNA: TGTGCCAGCAGTTTATTCAGGGGCAATCAGCCCCAGCATTTT. Amino acid sequence: CASSLFRGNQPQHF. Combining the CDR3 with reference TRBV28 and TRBJ1-5 gives the whole variable domain DVKVTQSSRYLVKRTGEKVFLECVQDMDHENMFWYRQDPGLGLRLIYFSYDVKMKEKGDIPEGYSVSREKKERFSLILESASTNQTSMYLCASSLFRGNQPQHFGDGTRLSIL.

The CDR3 nucleotides are TGTGCCAGCAGGGATAGCGGGGGGTCTGGGGAGCTGTTTTTT. Its protein is CASRDSGGSGELFF. This sequence joins TRBV7-7 and TRBJ2-2, with 10 bases identical to TRBD2. This CDR3 comprises 14 residues. Germline V gene sequence: CDR1 SSHAT, CDR2 FNYEAQ (reference sequence). V was pared by 6 bases and J by 8 bases, with 6 bases of the junction left unmatched.

The chain joins TRBV6-1 to TRBJ1-4, with D unclear. Looked up from germline, CDR1 is MNHNS and CDR2 is SASEGT. There are 13 residues in the CDR3. V dropped 3 bases and J dropped 4 bases, with 6 bases sitting between them. DNA for the CDR3: TGTGCCAGCAGTGATCGCCTTAATGAAAAACTGTTTTTT. Amino acids: CASSDRLNEKLFF.

The rearrangement links TRBV2 to TRBJ2-7; no firm D call. Germline V gene lookup returns CDR1 SNHLY and CDR2 FYNNEI. The CDR3 consists of 11 residues. V dropped 7 bases and J dropped 3 bases, with 7 bases sitting between them. The CDR3 DNA reads as TGTGCCAGCACCCTGAACTACGAGCAGTACTTC. As protein: CASTLNYEQYF. The full variable domain, completed using reference TRBV2 and TRBJ2-7, is EPEVTQTPSHQVTQMGQEVILRCVPISNHLYFYWYRQILGQKVEFLVSFYNNEISEKSEIFDDQFSVERPDGSNFTLKIRSTKLEDSAMYFCASTLNYEQYFGPGTRLTVT.

This clone was counted between two and nine times. This sequence joins TRBV7-9 and TRBJ2-1; D gene uncertain. Germline CDR1 reads SEHNR; CDR2 reads FQNEAQ (reference sequence). Deletions cut 5 bases from V and 6 bases from J, with 8 bases between. This CDR3 region has 12 residues. Here the CDR3 reads CASSLLSNEQFF. DNA of the CDR3: TGTGCCAGCAGCCTCCTCAGCAATGAGCAGTTCTTC. Complete variable domain (other parts from reference TRBV7-9 and TRBJ2-1): DTGVSQNPRHKITKRGQNVTFRCDPISEHNRLYWYRQTLGQGPEFLTYFQNEAQLEKSRLLSDRFSAERPKGSFSTLEIQRTEQGDSAMYLCASSLLSNEQFFGPGTRLTVL.

The chain has TRBV2 and TRBJ2-5; D not resolved. V shed 6 bases and J shed 5 bases, with 10 bases lying between them. This CDR3 region has 12 residues. Germline-derived CDR1 and CDR2 are SNHLY and FYNNEI. CDR3 loop: CASRSLDETQYF. CDR3 in DNA: TGTGCCAGCAGGTCATTGGATGAGACCCAGTACTTC.

V gene TRBV7-8 combines with J gene TRBJ2-3; D remains ambiguous. V dropped 1 base and J dropped 1 base, with 12 bases sitting between them. This CDR3 is 16 amino acids long. CDR1 and CDR2 from the germline V gene are SGHVS and FQNEAQ. CDR3 DNA sequence: TGTGCCAGCAGCTTAGTTGTGGGGTTTGGCACAGATACGCAGTATTTT. It is translated as CASSLVVGFGTDTQYF.

The gene calls are TRBV18 and TRBJ1-5; D perhaps matches TRBD1 (5 bases). V dropped 6 bases and J dropped 7 bases, with 13 bases sitting between them. The germline gives CDR1 KGHSH, CDR2 LQKENI. The CDR3 runs 13 residues. Here the CDR3 DNA reads TGTGCCAGCTCTCATGGGACGGGGCAGCCCCAGCATTTT. Encoded protein: CASSHGTGQPQHF.